The T cell receptor beta chain under discussion was sequenced for a study of blood T cell repertoires in COVID-19. V was pared by 0 bases and J by 0 bases, with 10 bases of the junction left unmatched. Germline V gives CDR1 MRHNA, CDR2 SNTAGT. The CDR3 totals 19 residues. Clones were sequenced by immunoSEQ multiplex PCR, and TCRdb holds only the in-frame ones, with some missing. The top ten clones hold around 1.5% of a sample with about 200,000 clones, about 90% of them seen once. The sequence was obtained from a man between 18 and 29 years old with active or convalescent COVID-19. The chain links TRBV6-4 to TRBJ2-3; 9 positions agree with TRBD2. The sample comprised peripheral blood. CDR3 protein: CASSDSRVLAGLSTDTQYF. The DNA for the CDR3 is TGTGCCAGCAGTGACTCCAGGGTTCTAGCGGGATTGAGCACAGATACGCAGTATTTT.